This TCR beta chain was captured in a study of T cells in Graves' hyperthyroidism and ophthalmopathy. Study in general: At initial diagnosis, before any treatment had begun, peripheral blood was obtained. Overall study findings and caveats: The model identified upcoming ophthalmopathy a median roughly 6.5 months ahead of onset.

The study enrolled patients aged 18 to 65 with newly diagnosed hyperthyroidism of under 2 months' duration. It was at first hyperthyroidism diagnosis, before any ophthalmopathy symptoms, that the blood sample was taken. The CDR3 regions of TCR beta were amplified from RNA transcripts. First-round RT-PCR of the TCR CDR3 relied on the HTBI primer set. Each CDR3 protein is one row after TCRdb ran MiXCR on the multiplex PCR reads. The sample includes fewer than 900,000 distinct CDR3 sequences, roughly 20% of them seen just once. This CDR3 is 17 amino acids long. Per germline, CDR1 MNHEY and CDR2 SMNVEV (reference sequence). J was trimmed by 3 bases and V by 2 bases; bases with no gene match: 8. This clonotype was counted at least ten times. Its antigen is undetermined.

The sequenced material came from blood. The TCR comes from a woman aged 45-59 years with Graves' hyperthyroidism that later progressed to Graves' ophthalmopathy. The J gene is TRBJ2-7, the V gene TRBV27; TRBD1 aligns across 12 bases. The CDR3 protein is CASSLPAGTGGGYEQYF. CDR3 DNA: TGTGCCAGCAGTTTACCCGCCGGGACAGGGGGCGGCTACGAGCAGTACTTC.